The 10 T cell receptor beta chains in this list originate from one sample, sequenced in a study of identical twins (dated by TCRdb to 2015 to 2016). Library preparation employed 5' RACE. The sample was run on an Illumina HiSeq 2000. TCRdb itself trimmed the public reads at Q25 with fastp, ran MiXCR and retained productive beta chains. Records with the same CDR3 protein are collapsed into one entry carrying the most frequent genes and DNA. Within this sample are more than 600,000 distinct CDR3 sequences, with about 18% of them counted one time only. Around 14% of the sample lies in the top ten. These same records also appear under a second study, on T cells expressing NK-cell markers.

The sequencing input was PBMCs. All receptors come from a woman aged 18-35 years in good health.

The CDR3 sequence: CASSVGGEGWNEQFF. Here the CDR3 DNA reads TGTGCCAGCAGCGTAGGGGGGGAGGGATGGAATGAGCAGTTCTTC. V gene TRBV9 combines with J gene TRBJ2-1; 7 bases are a match to TRBD2. The germline V gene has CDR1 SGDLS and CDR2 YYNGEE. This CDR3 is built from 15 residues. V trimming: 0 bases; J trimming: 7 bases; junction bases outside the gene matches: 7.

The chain employs TRBV12-3 or TRBV12-4 and TRBJ2-1; either TRBD1 or TRBD2 may supply D (7 bases each). The CDR3 has 19 residues. With 5 bases removed from V and 4 bases from J, the gap between germline ends came to 27 bases. The CDR3 is CASSPEGAGTGGGYNEQFF. For the CDR3, the DNA is TGTGCCAGCAGTCCCGAGGGGGCGGGGACGGGGGGTGGGTACAATGAGCAGTTCTTC.

This chain connects TRBV7-2 to TRBJ2-2, with D hard to call. The V and J ends lost 5 bases and 5 bases respectively, with 15 bases between them. CDR1 and CDR2 (germline): SGHTA, FQGNSA. This CDR3 spans 15 amino acids. CDR3 nucleotide sequence: TGTGCCAGCAGCCTACTCCAGCGCGGAACCGGGGAGCTGTTTTTT. This sequence encodes CASSLLQRGTGELFF.

The genes are TRBV5-5 and TRBJ2-1, with D maybe TRBD2 (6 bases). The CDR3 is made up of 16 amino acids. Germline loops: CDR1 SGHKS, CDR2 YYEKEE (reference sequence). Trimming stripped 1 base from V and 4 bases from J, with 15 bases between. CDR3 residues: CASSLSSPGGYNEQFF. The CDR3 nucleotides read TGTGCCAGCAGCTTGAGTTCCCCTGGGGGGTACAATGAGCAGTTCTTC.

The chain carries TRBV12-3 or TRBV12-4 and TRBJ2-2; unclear D gene. This CDR3 spans 14 amino acids. V shed 7 bases and J shed 1 base, with 10 bases lying between them. CDR3 loop: CASTPEWNTGELFF. CDR3 in DNA: TGTGCCAGCACCCCTGAGTGGAACACCGGGGAGCTGTTTTTT.

This clonotype was seen a few times. The gene calls are TRBV12-3 or TRBV12-4 and TRBJ2-7, with D possibly called TRBD1 or TRBD2 (5 bases each). With 8 bases removed from V and 3 bases from J, the gap between germline ends came to 11 bases. This CDR3 is built from 12 residues. CDR3 sequence (DNA): TGTGCCAGCCGAGGGACGGTCTACGAGCAGTACTTC. Protein: CASRGTVYEQYF.

At least ten counts were recorded for this clonotype. The V call is TRBV6-5, the J call TRBJ2-7, with a tentative D call TRBD2 (5 bases). CDR1 is MNHEY and CDR2 is SVGAGI in the germline V gene. The CDR3 has 13 amino acids. Deletions cut 2 bases from V and 6 bases from J, with 11 bases between. The CDR3, as DNA: TGTGCCAGCAGTTACGATACCGAGGGCGAGCAGTACTTC. Its protein is CASSYDTEGEQYF.

The chain uses TRBV7-3 and TRBJ1-2; TRBD1 aligns across 9 bases. J was trimmed by 5 bases and V by 5 bases; bases with no gene match: 6. Looked up from germline, CDR1 is SGHTA and CDR2 is FQGTGA. There are 14 residues in the CDR3. For the CDR3, the DNA is TGTGCCAGCAGCAAAGGGACAGGGAAATATGGCTACACCTTC. Its translation: CASSKGTGKYGYTF.

V usage is TRBV29-1 and J usage is TRBJ2-1; D is perhaps TRBD1 (5 bases). This CDR3 region has 11 residues. The ends were cut back, 7 bases at V and 6 bases at J, with 10 bases in the middle. Germline V gene lookup returns CDR1 SQVTM and CDR2 ANQGSEA. For the CDR3, the DNA is TGCAGCGCAAATGGGGCCAATGAGCAGTTCTTC. Its protein is CSANGANEQFF.

This clonotype turned up a few times. J is TRBJ1-6 and V is TRBV6-1; D is unresolved. The CDR3 is 14 amino acids. Germline CDR1 and CDR2: MNHNS and SASEGT. V was clipped by 5 bases and J by 7 bases, with 12 bases between them. The CDR3 here is CASSTEKMNSPLHF. CDR3 nucleotides: TGTGCCAGCAGTACAGAAAAGATGAATTCACCCCTCCACTTT.